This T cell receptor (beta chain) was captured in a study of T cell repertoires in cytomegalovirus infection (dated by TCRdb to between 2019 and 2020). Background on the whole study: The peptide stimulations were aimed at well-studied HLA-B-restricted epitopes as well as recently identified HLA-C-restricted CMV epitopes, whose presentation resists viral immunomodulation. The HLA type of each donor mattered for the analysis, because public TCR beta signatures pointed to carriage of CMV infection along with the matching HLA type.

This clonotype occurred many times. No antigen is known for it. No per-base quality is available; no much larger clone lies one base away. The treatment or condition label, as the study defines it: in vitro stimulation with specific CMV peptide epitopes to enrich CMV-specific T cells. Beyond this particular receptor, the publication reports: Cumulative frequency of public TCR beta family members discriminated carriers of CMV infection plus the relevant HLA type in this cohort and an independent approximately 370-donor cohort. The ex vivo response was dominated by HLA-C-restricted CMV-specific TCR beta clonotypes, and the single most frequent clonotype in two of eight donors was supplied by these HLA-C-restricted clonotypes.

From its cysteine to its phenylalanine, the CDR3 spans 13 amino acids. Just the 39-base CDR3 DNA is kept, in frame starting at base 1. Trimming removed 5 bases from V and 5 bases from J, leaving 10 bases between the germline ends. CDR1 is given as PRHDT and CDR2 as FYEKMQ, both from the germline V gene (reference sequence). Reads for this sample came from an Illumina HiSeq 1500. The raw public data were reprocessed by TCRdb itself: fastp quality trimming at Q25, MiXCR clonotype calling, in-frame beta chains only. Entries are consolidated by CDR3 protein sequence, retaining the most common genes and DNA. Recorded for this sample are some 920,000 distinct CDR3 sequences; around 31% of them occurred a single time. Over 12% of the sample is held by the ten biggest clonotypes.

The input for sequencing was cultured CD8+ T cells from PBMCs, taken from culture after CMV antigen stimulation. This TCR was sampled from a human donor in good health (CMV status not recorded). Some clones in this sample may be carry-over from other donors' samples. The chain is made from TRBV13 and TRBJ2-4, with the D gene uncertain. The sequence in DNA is TGTGCCAGCAGCCCCCGACGGCAAAACATTCAGTACTTC. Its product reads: CASSPRRQNIQYF.